This is a list of T cell receptor beta chains from one sample in a study of cytomegalovirus exposure and HLA in healthy donors. Clones were read by immunoSEQ multiplex PCR, and TCRdb kept only the in-frame ones, dropping some. The sample data list about 77,000 clones. Sequenced sample: PBMCs. Receptors originate from a man aged 45-65 years in good health and CMV-seropositive. Both conserved end residues are part of each CDR3. The order of the fields is V gene, clone size, J gene, D gene, CDR3 DNA, CDR3 protein. The D gene is left open where the match is weak. For some rows the clone size is stated as once, few or many, or as a class when expanded; others skip it.

>TRBV7-8|-|TRBJ1-5|TRBD1
TGTGCCAGCAGCTTAAACAGGGGGAGCAATCAGCCCCAGCATTTT
CASSLNRGSNQPQHF
>TRBV6-1|-|TRBJ1-3|-
TGTGCCAGCAGTGAAGCTCTACGGGGGGAACGAAACACCATATATTTT
CASSEALRGERNTIYF
>TRBV6-1|-|TRBJ1-2|-
TGTGCCAGCAGTGACTTCGGGACTAACTATGGCTACACCTTC
CASSDFGTNYGYTF
>TRBV6-5|-|TRBJ1-5|-
TGTGCCAGCAGTCTAACAGGAAAACAGCCCCAGCATTTT
CASSLTGKQPQHF
>TRBV5-1|-|TRBJ2-5|-
TGCGCCAGCAGCTTCGGGGGGCGGGGAGAGACCCAGTACTTC
CASSFGGRGETQYF
>TRBV28|-|TRBJ1-2|TRBD1
TGTGCCAGCAGTTTAGCCACGGGACAGAACTATGGCTACACCTTC
CASSLATGQNYGYTF
>TRBV19|-|TRBJ2-1|-
TGTGCCAGTAGTCGGGCGGGACCCTCGGACAATGAGCAGTTCTTC
CASSRAGPSDNEQFF
>TRBV6-1|-|TRBJ2-3|-
TGTGCCAGCAGTGCGATGGACTGGACAGATACGCAGTATTTT
CASSAMDWTDTQYF
>TRBV7-2|-|TRBJ2-5|TRBD2
TGTGCCAGCAGCTTAGGCGGAGCGGGGGATGGAGAGACCCAGTACTTC
CASSLGGAGDGETQYF
>TRBV7-2|-|TRBJ1-2|-
TGTGCCAGCAGCTTTTCAACGGTGCAGGGTGGCTACACCTTC
CASSFSTVQGGYTF
>TRBV5-6|-|TRBJ1-1|-
TGTGCCAGCAGCTCCTCGTGGAGGGTGGGGAACACTGAAGCTTTCTTT
CASSSSWRVGNTEAFF
>TRBV5-8|-|TRBJ1-1|-
TGTGCCAGCGAGAGAGTCTTGAACACTGAAGCTTTCTTT
CASERVLNTEAFF
>TRBV10-2|-|TRBJ2-1|TRBD1
TGCGCCAGCAGTGTTATGGACAGGGCATCATACAATGAGCAGTTCTTC
CASSVMDRASYNEQFF
>TRBV9|-|TRBJ1-2|-
TGTGCCAGCAGCGTAAAGGCAGGGGACTATGGCTACACCTTC
CASSVKAGDYGYTF
>TRBV6-5|-|TRBJ2-2|TRBD1
TGTGCCAGCAGTGAGGGGGCGGACACCGGGGAGCTGTTTTTT
CASSEGADTGELFF
>TRBV5-4|-|TRBJ2-5|TRBD2
TGTGCCAGCAGTTATAGGCGGGAGGTTGGTGAGACCCAGTACTTC
CASSYRREVGETQYF
>TRBV7-8|-|TRBJ1-5|-
TGTGCCAGCAGCCCGAGGAGCCCTTTGAGGCCCCAGCATTTT
CASSPRSPLRPQHF
>TRBV2|-|TRBJ1-2|-
TGTGCCAGCAGTGCCTTCTATGGCTACACCTTC
CASSAFYGYTF
>TRBV6-1|-|TRBJ2-5|TRBD1
TGTGCCAGCAGCCTAACAGGGGCGGCGCGGGAGACCCAGTACTTC
CASSLTGAARETQYF
>TRBV6-6|-|TRBJ1-5|-
TGTGCCAGTTCGAACCCGCTCGGGCCCCAGCATTTT
CASSNPLGPQHF
>TRBV6-1|-|TRBJ2-5|TRBD2
TGTGCCAGCAGTGGTCGAGGGAGCGGGGCTGGGGAGACCCAGTACTTC
CASSGRGSGAGETQYF
>TRBV9|-|TRBJ2-1|-
TGTGCCAGCAGCGCAAAGGTCCGCGGGCTTTACAATGAGCAGTTCTTC
CASSAKVRGLYNEQFF
>TRBV5-6|-|TRBJ1-2|-
TGTGCCAGCAGCTTGCGAAGGGGGAATGGCTACACCTTC
CASSLRRGNGYTF
>TRBV13|-|TRBJ1-1|TRBD1
TGTGCCAGCAGCTTGGGACAGGGATGGGGGAGCACTGAAGCTTTCTTT
CASSLGQGWGSTEAFF
>TRBV19|-|TRBJ1-1|TRBD1
TGTGCCAGCCGGACAGGAGCGTCGGAAGCTTTCTTT
CASRTGASEAFF
>TRBV6-5|-|TRBJ1-5|-
TGTGCCAGCAGTCGCCGGGGGGAAGGGGGTCAGCCCCAGCATTTT
CASSRRGEGGQPQHF
>TRBV5-1|-|TRBJ2-3|-
TGCGCCAGCAGCTTGGGACAGGCCCCAGATACGCAGTATTTT
CASSLGQAPDTQYF
>TRBV7-2|-|TRBJ2-3|-
TGTGCCAGCAGCCGAGGAGCCGACCCAAGCTTCACAGATACGCAGTATTTT
CASSRGADPSFTDTQYF
>TRBV7-9|-|TRBJ1-1|TRBD1
TGTGCCAGCAGCCGAGACATACCACAGGGGATGATTCCTGGCGCCGCGGCTTTCTTT
CASSRDIPQGMIPGAAAFF
>TRBV6-4|-|TRBJ2-3|-
TGTGCCAGCAGTGCGACAGTCGGTGGGCCAGATACGCAGTATTTT
CASSATVGGPDTQYF
>TRBV7-8|-|TRBJ2-3|TRBD2
TGTGCCAGCAGCTTACTAGCGGGCACAGATACGCAGTATTTT
CASSLLAGTDTQYF
>TRBV5-1|-|TRBJ1-4|-
TGCGCCAGCAGCTTGGATGCCCACGGGGGGTCTAATGAAAAACTGTTTTTT
CASSLDAHGGSNEKLFF
>TRBV5-1|-|TRBJ2-2|TRBD2
TGCGCCAGCAGCGAACCCCAGCGGGGGAAGAACACCGGGGAGCTGTTTTTT
CASSEPQRGKNTGELFF
>TRBV7-9|-|TRBJ1-2|-
TGTGCCAGCAGCTTAGTCGGGGAGGAAAGCTATGGCTACACCTTC
CASSLVGEESYGYTF
>TRBV19|-|TRBJ2-1|-
TGTGCCAGTAAGAAGGGGGGGGACAATGAGCAGTTCTTC
CASKKGGDNEQFF
>TRBV30|-|TRBJ1-3|-
TGTGCCTGGAATGGGGGGACCGATTTT
CAWNGGTDF
>TRBV5-4|-|TRBJ1-5|-
TGTGCCAGCAGCTTGGACAGGGAGGGTCAGCCCCAGCATTTT
CASSLDREGQPQHF
>TRBV18|-|TRBJ2-7|-
TGTGCCAGCTCCTCGATCGGGGAGCAGTACTTC
CASSSIGEQYF
>TRBV6-1|-|TRBJ2-3|TRBD2
TGTGCCAGCAGCCCTAGCGGACTCACAGATACGCAGTATTTT
CASSPSGLTDTQYF
>TRBV4-1|medium-sized|TRBJ2-5|-
TGCGCCAGCAGCCCACAACAGAGTTTTTACTTC
CASSPQQSFYF
>TRBV4-2|-|TRBJ2-5|TRBD1
TGTGCCAGCAGCCAAGTGGGACAGGGGGGAGAGACCCAGTACTTC
CASSQVGQGGETQYF
>TRBV18|-|TRBJ1-5|TRBD1
TGTGCCAGCTCACCAGGCAGGGGGCTAAATCAGCCCCAGCATTTT
CASSPGRGLNQPQHF
>TRBV4-2|-|TRBJ1-2|-
TGTGCCAGCAGCCAAGTCGGAGGGGTCAGCTATGGCTACACCTTC
CASSQVGGVSYGYTF
>TRBV30|-|TRBJ2-3|-
TGTGCCTGGAGTCGACAGCATCGGGATACGCAGTATTTT
CAWSRQHRDTQYF
>TRBV5-6|-|TRBJ2-5|-
TGTGCCAGCAGCCTTTACGACAGACAAGAGACCCAGTACTTC
CASSLYDRQETQYF
>TRBV7-9|-|TRBJ2-3|-
TGTGCCAGCACCGGCGGAGGCACAGATACGCAGTATTTT
CASTGGGTDTQYF
>TRBV6-6|-|TRBJ2-5|-
TGTGCCAGCAGTGCGACCGGGACACAAGAGACCCAGTACTTC
CASSATGTQETQYF
>TRBV6-1|-|TRBJ1-3|-
TGTGCCAGCAGTGAAGGTCCCATCTCTGGAAACACCATATATTTT
CASSEGPISGNTIYF
>TRBV6-1|-|TRBJ2-7|TRBD1
TGTGCCATCCGAGGGGGACAGGATCTTTACGAGCAGTACTTC
CAIRGGQDLYEQYF